This entry lists 15 T cell receptor beta chains sequenced from one sample in a study of blood T cell repertoires in COVID-19. Sequenced by immunoSEQ multiplex PCR; TCRdb stores in-frame clones only, minus some. The sample lists about 99,000 clones, 89% occurring once. Sequenced material: peripheral blood. The receptors were sampled from a woman aged 60-75 years with acute or convalescent COVID-19.

The chain has TRBV9 and TRBJ1-1, with D tentatively TRBD1 (5 bases). This CDR3 is built from 16 residues. The V gene's germline CDR1 is SGDLS and CDR2 YYNGEE. Trimming cost V 0 bases and J 2 bases, with 14 bases left between them. The CDR3 loop reads CASSVASGRANTEAFF. Written as DNA, the CDR3 is TGTGCCAGCAGCGTAGCTTCGGGCAGGGCTAACACTGAAGCTTTCTTT.

This sequence joins TRBV27 and TRBJ1-2, with unresolved D. Trimming left V 6 bases short and J 8 bases short, with 13 bases between. Germline V CDR1 and CDR2: MNHEY, SMNVEV (reference sequence). This CDR3 comprises 12 residues. The CDR3 here is CASSHIDSGYTF. CDR3 sequence (DNA): TGTGCCAGCAGCCACATTGACTCGGGCTACACCTTC.

The chain has TRBV19 and TRBJ1-2; TRBD1 matches 10 bases. Germline V CDR1 and CDR2: LNHDA, SQIVND (reference sequence). The CDR3 has 17 residues. The trim removed 3 bases at V and 4 bases at J, leaving 11 bases unmatched. The CDR3 protein is CASSMVTGGAGRYGYTF. The CDR3 DNA is TGTGCCAGTAGTATGGTGACAGGGGGCGCTGGGCGCTATGGCTACACCTTC.

The rearrangement uses TRBV5-6 and TRBJ2-3; TRBD2 is a possible D gene (5 bases). Per germline, CDR1 SGHDT and CDR2 YYEEEE. The CDR3 is 16 amino acids. Trimming pared 1 base from V and 0 bases from J, leaving 12 bases between. The CDR3 nucleotides read TGTGCCAGCAGCTTGCACGGACTCCTTAGCACAGATACGCAGTATTTT. It codes for CASSLHGLLSTDTQYF.

V gene TRBV25-1 combines with J gene TRBJ2-7; the D gene is possibly TRBD1 (6 bases). V was clipped by 0 bases and J by 2 bases, with 11 bases between them. The V gene's germline CDR1 is MGHDK and CDR2 SYGVNS. There are 15 residues in the CDR3. In DNA, the CDR3 is TGTGCCAGCAGTGAATATGGCAGGGGAACCTACGAGCAGTACTTC. This codes for CASSEYGRGTYEQYF.

In regard to this clone: Other DNA sequences from this sample encode an identical CDR3 as well. This rearrangement joins TRBV11-2 to TRBJ1-2; D may be TRBD1 (5 bases). V lost 4 bases and J lost 6, with 12 bases in between. The germline CDR1 and CDR2 sequences are SGHAT and FQNNGV. The CDR3 sequence is 13 residues long. The CDR3 sequence is CASSSLRQNGYTF. The CDR3 DNA sequence: TGTGCCAGCAGCTCCCTTAGACAGAATGGCTACACCTTC. The full variable domain, with the rest looked up from reference TRBV11-2 and TRBJ1-2, is EAGVAQSPRYKIIEKRQSVAFWCNPISGHATLYWYQQILGQGPKLLIQFQNNGVVDDSQLPKDRFSAERLKGVDSTLKIQPAKLEDSAVYLCASSSLRQNGYTFGSGTRLTVV.

This chain links TRBV15 with TRBJ1-5, with 8 positions matching TRBD1. The CDR3 loop spans 15 amino acids. Germline-derived CDR1 and CDR2 are LNHNV and YYDKDF (reference sequence). V dropped 0 bases and J dropped 6; count of bases not matched to a gene: 4. The CDR3: CATSRDPDRVQPQHF. The CDR3 DNA follows: TGTGCCACCAGCAGAGATCCGGACAGGGTTCAGCCCCAGCATTTT. The variable domain in full, with the rest retrieved from reference TRBV15 and TRBJ1-5, is DAMVIQNPRYQVTQFGKPVTLSCSQTLNHNVMYWYQQKSSQAPKLLFHYYDKDFNNEADTPDNFQSRRPNTSFCFLDIRSPGLGDTAMYLCATSRDPDRVQPQHFGDGTRLSIL.

CDR3 bases: TGTGCCAGCAGCGCCGGGATAAGCGAGAATGAGCAGTTCTTC. Its translation: CASSAGISENEQFF. The V call is TRBV9, the J call TRBJ2-1; D is perhaps TRBD2 (5 bases). Germline V gene lookup returns CDR1 SGDLS and CDR2 YYNGEE. Trimming left V 3 bases short and J 7 bases short, with 14 bases between. CDR3 length: 14 amino acids.

The chain employs TRBV2 and TRBJ1-2; D unresolved. The CDR3 has 13 amino acids. Trimming removed 0 bases at V and 8 bases at J, with 10 bases between. The germline CDR1 and CDR2 sequences are SNHLY and FYNNEI. This chain's CDR3 is CASSEAAKRGYTF. Written as DNA, the CDR3 is TGTGCCAGCAGTGAAGCGGCCAAGCGCGGCTACACCTTC.

The V call is TRBV4-2, the J call TRBJ2-1; 7 bases match TRBD1. Germline lookup yields CDR1 LGHNA and CDR2 YNFKEQ. Trimming cost V 3 bases and J 7 bases; bases outside gene matches: 6. This CDR3 has 14 amino acids. DNA for the CDR3: TGTGCCAGCAGCCAGCGAAGACAGGGAAATGAGCAGTTCTTC. Translating gives CASSQRRQGNEQFF.

The V gene is TRBV4-2, the J gene TRBJ1-3; 7 bases align to TRBD1. V gave up 4 bases and J gave up 2 bases; unmatched junction bases: 5. Germline V CDR1 and CDR2: LGHNA, YNFKEQ. This CDR3 contains 15 residues. The CDR3 loop reads CASSLGTETGNTIYF. The CDR3 coding sequence is TGTGCCAGCAGCCTCGGGACAGAAACTGGAAACACCATATATTTT.

The J gene is TRBJ2-1, the V gene TRBV4-2, with 7 bases matching TRBD2. V shed 0 bases and J 9 bases; nucleotides not matched to a gene: 11. The germline V gene encodes CDR1 LGHNA and CDR2 YNFKEQ. The CDR3 has 16 residues. CDR3 sequence (DNA): TGTGCCAGCAGCCAAGAAGGGCTAGCGGTGGCGGGTGAGCAGTTCTTC. Its protein product is CASSQEGLAVAGEQFF.

V gene TRBV2 combines with J gene TRBJ1-2, with D maybe TRBD1 (6 bases). CDR3 length: 16 residues. Trimming took off 4 bases at V and 2 bases at J, with 17 bases between the two ends. Germline loops: CDR1 SNHLY, CDR2 FYNNEI. The CDR3 reads CASSGRTQGPNYGYTF. The CDR3 bases are TGTGCCAGCAGTGGGCGTACACAGGGACCAAACTATGGCTACACCTTC.

The chain combines TRBV19 with TRBJ2-5, with 10 bases that match TRBD1. CDR3 size: 18 residues. Germline V lookup: CDR1 LNHDA, CDR2 SQIVND (reference sequence). V lost 1 base, J lost 5 bases, and 13 bases stayed unmatched. The CDR3 DNA reads TGTGCCAGTAGTATAGGACCGGGGACAGGGGCTGCCGTTGAGACCCAGTACTTC. Its protein is CASSIGPGTGAAVETQYF.

The J gene is TRBJ1-1, the V gene TRBV19; a possible D gene is TRBD1 (6 bases). Germline V CDR1 and CDR2: LNHDA, SQIVND (reference sequence). Trimming removed 6 bases from V and 2 bases from J, with 16 bases in between. The CDR3 is made up of 15 amino acids. The CDR3 coding sequence is TGTGCCAGTAGCCCGGGAAGGGGGTCTAACACTGAAGCTTTCTTT. Translating gives CASSPGRGSNTEAFF.